One sample yielded the 8 T cell receptor beta chains listed below, sequenced in a study of blood T cell repertoires in COVID-19. The repertoire was sequenced with immunoSEQ multiplex PCR; TCRdb's copy has only in-frame clones and lacks some. The repertoire has 300,000 to 350,000 clones, about 90% of them found once; the top ten carry roughly 3%. Input material: peripheral blood. These receptors originate from a woman aged 18-29 years who had recovered from COVID-19.

In its sample, this clone was seen once. This sequence joins TRBV5-6 and TRBJ1-1; D not certain. This CDR3 has 11 residues. Germline values: CDR1 SGHDT, CDR2 YYEEEE. V lost 1 base, J lost 7 bases, and 5 bases lay in between. CDR3 DNA sequence: TGTGCCAGCAGCTTGTTTAATGAAGCTTTCTTT. Translation: CASSLFNEAFF.

This clone was detected only once. V gene TRBV10-3 combines with J gene TRBJ2-5, with D tentatively TRBD2 (5 bases). The CDR3 is 11 amino acids. V was cut by 8 bases and J by 5 bases, with 9 bases left in between. CDR1 is ENHRY and CDR2 is SYGVKD in the germline V gene. The DNA of the CDR3 is TGTGCCATCGGTGGCGGGGAGACCCAGTACTTC. Translating it yields CAIGGGETQYF.

This chain uses TRBV29-1 with TRBJ2-7; D possibly corresponds to TRBD2 (6 bases). The V gene lost 4 bases and the J gene lost 7 bases, with 17 bases spanning the gap. In germline, CDR1 is SQVTM, CDR2 ANQGSEA. The CDR3 length is 13 residues. CDR3 protein: CSVGRGRLREQYV. The CDR3 nucleotides read TGCAGCGTTGGGAGGGGACGTCTTAGAGAGCAGTACGTC.

The rearrangement uses TRBV24-1 and TRBJ1-5, with 10 positions matching TRBD1. J lost 11 bases, V lost 4 bases, and 7 bases had no gene match. The CDR3 totals 14 residues. Germline-derived CDR1 and CDR2 are KGHDR and SFDVKD. The CDR3 nucleotides read TGTGCCACCAGTGACCTTGGACAGGGGGGGGCCCAGCATTTT. Protein product: CATSDLGQGGAQHF.

The chain carries TRBV6-5 and TRBJ1-2; 7 positions match TRBD1. V was pared by 7 bases and J by 2 bases, with 4 bases of the junction left unmatched. Per germline, CDR1 MNHEY and CDR2 SVGAGI. The CDR3 is 13 amino acids. The CDR3: CASTPGQNYGYTF. For the CDR3, the DNA is TGTGCCAGCACGCCGGGACAGAACTATGGCTACACCTTC.

The rearrangement links TRBV5-6 to TRBJ2-3; 7 nucleotides line up with TRBD1. V lost 4 bases and J lost 0; bases outside the gene matches: 8. Per germline, CDR1 SGHDT and CDR2 YYEEEE. The CDR3 spans 16 residues. CDR3 DNA: TGTGCCAGCAGCGGGCTACAGGGGATTAGCACAGATACGCAGTATTTT. Encoded protein: CASSGLQGISTDTQYF. The variable domain in full, completed from reference TRBV5-6 and TRBJ2-3, reads DAGVTQSPTHLIKTRGQQVTLRCSPKSGHDTVSWYQQALGQGPQFIFQYYEEEERQRGNFPDRFSGHQFPNYSSELNVNALLLGDSALYLCASSGLQGISTDTQYFGPGTRLTVL.

CDR3 protein: CAWQPGQVVGETQYF. As DNA, the CDR3 is TGTGCCTGGCAACCGGGACAGGTGGTTGGAGAGACCCAGTACTTC. The chain employs TRBV30 and TRBJ2-5, with 8 positions matching TRBD1. The V and J ends lost 5 bases and 4 bases, in that order; junction bases with no gene match: 12. Germline CDR1 is GTSNPN and CDR2 is SVGIG (reference sequence). This CDR3 comprises 15 residues.

This clone was counted once. The chain combines TRBV12-3 or TRBV12-4 with TRBJ1-5; TRBD1 matches 8 bases. This CDR3 is built from 13 residues. The ends lost 7 bases at V and 11 bases at J; junction bases unmatched: 10. CDR3 nucleotides: TGTGCCAGCACGTGGGGGCAGGGGGCTACCCAGCATTTT. This codes for CASTWGQGATQHF.